The 31 T cell receptor beta chains below all came from one sample that was sequenced in a study of identical twins. TCRdb used MiXCR to reprocess the 5' RACE reads, holding one entry per CDR3 protein. The sample has just over 450,000 distinct CDR3 sequences, 13% to 15% seen once. The same data also contributed to another study, on yellow fever vaccine responses in identical twins.

The sequenced material came from CD4+ T cells sorted from blood. These receptors were obtained from a young woman in good health.

This clonotype turned up a few times. The genes are TRBV27 and TRBJ2-1, with TRBD2 matching over 9 bases. Germline V gene sequence: CDR1 MNHEY, CDR2 SMNVEV (reference sequence). The CDR3 has 15 amino acids. The J segment lost 7 bases and the V segment lost 2 bases, leaving 6 bases of the junction unmatched. For the CDR3, the DNA is TGTGCCAGCAGTTTAGGCGGGAGGGCCTCTAATGAGCAGTTCTTC. The encoded protein is CASSLGGRASNEQFF.

This clonotype was seen many times. This chain links TRBV6-2 or TRBV6-3 with TRBJ2-1; 9 bases map to TRBD2. The CDR3 is made up of 14 amino acids. The V gene's germline CDR1 is MNHEY and CDR2 SVGEGT. V gave up 7 bases and J gave up 2 bases; unmatched junction bases: 3. The CDR3 bases are TGTGCCAGCACCTGGACTAGCGCCTACAATGAGCAGTTCTTC. This codes for CASTWTSAYNEQFF.

The sample holds a few counts of this clonotype. J is TRBJ2-5 and V is TRBV6-5, with 8 positions matching TRBD1. The trim removed 2 bases at V and 4 bases at J, leaving 3 bases unmatched. Germline V CDR1 and CDR2: MNHEY, SVGAGI. The CDR3 consists of 14 residues. CDR3 DNA: TGTGCCAGCAGTTACCTGGACAGGGCAGAGACCCAGTACTTC. As protein: CASSYLDRAETQYF.

V is TRBV5-1 and J is TRBJ2-7; 7 positions match TRBD1. Losses at the gene ends were 7 bases for V and 2 bases for J; bases not matched to a gene: 6. Germline V CDR1 and CDR2: SGHRS, YFSETQ. CDR3 length: 13 amino acids. In DNA form, the CDR3 reads TGCGCCAGCGTGGGGGACAGCACCTACGAGCAGTACTTC. Residues: CASVGDSTYEQYF.

The rearrangement joins TRBV29-1 to TRBJ2-1, with 12 bases that match TRBD2. CDR1 and CDR2 from the germline V gene are SQVTM and ANQGSEA. With V trimmed by 5 bases and J by 8 bases, 7 bases remained unmatched. The CDR3 runs to 14 residues. The CDR3: CSVSPSGGADEQFF. The CDR3 DNA sequence: TGCAGCGTTTCGCCTAGCGGGGGGGCCGATGAGCAGTTCTTC.

This clonotype occurred a few times. The V gene is TRBV6-1, the J gene TRBJ2-2; D is ambiguous. Germline V gives CDR1 MNHNS, CDR2 SASEGT. V lost 2 bases, J lost 7 bases, and 11 bases lay in between. The CDR3 totals 14 residues. CDR3 DNA sequence: TGTGCCAGCAGTGAACTCCAGGCGGTCGGGGAGCTGTTTTTT. Translated: CASSELQAVGELFF.

This chain connects TRBV12-3 or TRBV12-4 to TRBJ2-1; TRBD2 matches at 9 bases. J lost 8 bases, V lost 6 bases, and 11 bases had no gene match. CDR3 size: 15 residues. The CDR3 DNA reads as TGTGCCAGCAGCCCCTGGGGACAGCGGGGGGATGAGCAGTTCTTC. As protein: CASSPWGQRGDEQFF.

The genes are TRBV7-3 and TRBJ2-1, with D perhaps TRBD1 (5 bases). The V and J ends lost 4 bases and 5 bases respectively, with 9 bases between them. This CDR3 region has 13 residues. CDR1 and CDR2 (germline): SGHTA, FQGTGA. This CDR3 reads CASSSSGNNEQFF. CDR3 nucleotides: TGTGCCAGCAGCTCATCAGGGAACAATGAGCAGTTCTTC.

The chain uses TRBV11-2 and TRBJ2-2; 7 bases map to TRBD1. J lost 2 bases, V lost 5 bases, and 14 bases had no gene match. CDR1 is SGHAT, CDR2 FQNNGV, per germline. The CDR3 covers 18 residues. The CDR3 nucleotides are TGTGCCAGCAGCGCCCGTCTACAGGGGCCCCTTAACACCGGGGAGCTGTTTTTT. Protein sequence: CASSARLQGPLNTGELFF.

This clonotype occurred a few times. The chain combines TRBV12-3 or TRBV12-4 with TRBJ1-5; 10 bases align to TRBD1. This CDR3 spans 14 amino acids. Trimming took 6 bases from V and 5 from J; bases not matched to a gene: 4. The CDR3 protein is CASRAGQGYQPQHF. CDR3 nucleotide sequence: TGTGCCAGCAGGGCGGGACAGGGGTATCAGCCCCAGCATTTT.

This clonotype was seen a few times. The chain employs TRBV7-2 and TRBJ2-1, with D unclear. This CDR3 is 15 amino acids long. Germline values: CDR1 SGHTA, CDR2 FQGNSA. V lost 5 bases and J 4 bases, leaving 15 bases between the germline ends. The CDR3 DNA is TGTGCCAGCAGCCCTTACTTACAGAGTTACAATGAGCAGTTCTTC. It is translated as CASSPYLQSYNEQFF.

This clonotype has a count of ten or more. The chain is built from TRBV10-3 and TRBJ2-3; 7 nucleotides match TRBD2. V trimming: 2 bases; J trimming: 3 bases; junction bases outside the gene matches: 8. Germline loops: CDR1 ENHRY, CDR2 SYGVKD. This CDR3 spans 16 amino acids. CDR3 in DNA: TGTGCCATCAGTGAGCCCACCAACGGGGGGACAGATACGCAGTATTTT. The encoded protein is CAISEPTNGGTDTQYF.

This clonotype occurred many times. The V gene is TRBV9, the J gene TRBJ2-1; TRBD2 matches 12 bases. This CDR3 contains 17 residues. V dropped 2 bases and J dropped 5; count of bases not matched to a gene: 8. Looked up from germline, CDR1 is SGDLS and CDR2 is YYNGEE. The CDR3 DNA sequence: TGTGCCAGCAGCGTCCGACTAGCGGGGGCTGATAACAATGAGCAGTTCTTC. Encoded protein: CASSVRLAGADNNEQFF.

This chain links TRBV10-3 with TRBJ2-1; tentatively, D is TRBD2 (6 bases). This CDR3 spans 11 amino acids. Per the germline V gene, CDR1 is ENHRY and CDR2 is SYGVKD. V was cut by 10 bases and J by 8 bases, with 12 bases left in between. The CDR3, as DNA: TGTGCCAGTCGGAGGGTTGATGAGCAGTTCTTC. Translating gives CASRRVDEQFF.

CDR3 residues: CASSPGQSSTDTQYF. The CDR3 DNA follows: TGTGCCAGCAGCCCAGGACAGTCTAGCACAGATACGCAGTATTTT. The chain recombines TRBV7-9 with TRBJ2-3, with D possibly being TRBD1 (6 bases). V lost 5 bases and J 0 bases, leaving 12 bases between the germline ends. The germline gives CDR1 SEHNR, CDR2 FQNEAQ (reference sequence). The CDR3 has 15 residues.

The chain uses TRBV2 and TRBJ1-5, with 8 bases fitting TRBD1. CDR3 size: 16 residues. Germline-derived CDR1 and CDR2 are SNHLY and FYNNEI. Trimming cost V 0 bases and J 3 bases; bases outside gene matches: 4. The CDR3 DNA reads as TGTGCCAGCAGTGAAGCAAAGACAGGGGTCAATCAGCCCCAGCATTTT. It yields the protein CASSEAKTGVNQPQHF.

There are many counts of this clonotype. The chain recombines TRBV6-2 or TRBV6-3 with TRBJ2-4; 8 nucleotides align to TRBD2. The V gene end was trimmed by 4 bases and the J gene end by 9 bases; junction bases not matched to a gene: 11. Germline V gene lookup returns CDR1 MNHEY and CDR2 SVGEGT. This CDR3 spans 15 amino acids. Here the CDR3 DNA reads TGTGCCAGCAGTTTCCGAAGAGCGGGAGAGAGCATTCAGTACTTC. This gives the protein CASSFRRAGESIQYF.

This clonotype was counted between two and nine times. The chain joins TRBV27 to TRBJ2-1; 15 bases are a match to TRBD2. The CDR3 totals 16 residues. Trimming at V came to 2 bases and at J to 7 bases, leaving 3 bases not matched to a gene. The germline V gene encodes CDR1 MNHEY and CDR2 SMNVEV (reference sequence). CDR3 coding DNA: TGTGCCAGCAGTTTAGGTGGACTAGCGGGAGGGAATGAGCAGTTCTTC. It codes for CASSLGGLAGGNEQFF.

A few counts support this clonotype. The rearrangement links TRBV7-9 to TRBJ1-5; 7 bases fit TRBD1. Germline V gives CDR1 SEHNR, CDR2 FQNEAQ (reference sequence). CDR3 length equals 14 residues. After removal of 2 bases from V and 6 bases from J, the junction contained 4 bases not matched to a gene. In DNA form, the CDR3 reads TGTGCCAGCAGCTTATCCGGGACAGCTCAGCCCCAGCATTTT. Amino acid sequence: CASSLSGTAQPQHF.

This clonotype was detected ten times or more. The chain has TRBV29-1 and TRBJ2-7; D might be TRBD2 (6 bases). The CDR3 extends over 12 amino acids. Trimming stripped 4 bases from V and 3 bases from J, with 10 bases between. In germline, CDR1 is SQVTM, CDR2 ANQGSEA. DNA for the CDR3: TGCAGCGTTGGGTCCGGGAGCTACGAGCAGTACTTC. This encodes CSVGSGSYEQYF.

The V call is TRBV7-6, the J call TRBJ2-7, with 9 bases lining up with TRBD1. Germline trimming cut 1 base from V and 6 bases from J; bases unmatched to any gene: 10. The CDR3 totals 16 residues. The germline gives CDR1 SGHVS, CDR2 FNYEAQ. CDR3 nucleotide sequence: TGTGCCAGCAGCTTAGTTAGTGGGAGACAGGGGGTCGAGCAGTACTTC. Its translation: CASSLVSGRQGVEQYF.

This chain uses TRBV2 with TRBJ2-5, with no clear D. Trimming removed 5 bases from V and 3 bases from J, with 13 bases in between. Germline V gene sequence: CDR1 SNHLY, CDR2 FYNNEI. The CDR3 is 14 residues long. Written as DNA, the CDR3 is TGTGCCAGCAGTTCAAAGTCGGTCGAAGAGACCCAGTACTTC. It encodes CASSSKSVEETQYF.

This clonotype was observed at least ten times. The chain has TRBV15 and TRBJ2-7, with D possibly matching TRBD2 (5 bases). V gave up 3 bases and J gave up 1 base, with 16 bases separating them. The CDR3 extends over 16 amino acids. Germline lookup yields CDR1 LNHNV and CDR2 YYDKDF (reference sequence). The chain's CDR3 is CATSSHPLDRSYEQYF. The CDR3 region has the DNA TGTGCCACCAGCAGCCACCCACTAGATAGGTCCTACGAGCAGTACTTC.

This clonotype was observed a handful of times. The chain carries TRBV27 and TRBJ2-2, with D maybe TRBD2 (6 bases). The CDR3 has 17 residues. Germline V lookup: CDR1 MNHEY, CDR2 SMNVEV (reference sequence). V lost 0 bases and J 4 bases, leaving 15 bases between the germline ends. The CDR3 DNA reads TGTGCCAGCAGTTTATCGCGAGCGGGCATACCCACCGGGGAGCTGTTTTTT. It codes for CASSLSRAGIPTGELFF.

This clonotype was recorded a few times. The V gene is TRBV14, the J gene TRBJ2-3; 11 nucleotides match TRBD2. This CDR3 spans 18 amino acids. V trimming: 0 bases; J trimming: 4 bases; junction bases outside the gene matches: 9. Per germline, CDR1 SGHDN and CDR2 FVKESK. In DNA, the CDR3 is TGTGCCAGCAGCCAAGACGGGACTAGCGGATATGGGGCAGATACGCAGTATTTT. Protein: CASSQDGTSGYGADTQYF.

This clonotype was seen a handful of times. This chain links TRBV5-1 with TRBJ2-5, with 7 bases aligning to TRBD1. Germline V gene data show CDR1 as SGHRS and CDR2 as YFSETQ. The CDR3 has 15 amino acids. The trim removed 5 bases at V and 1 base at J, leaving 8 bases unmatched. CDR3 protein: CASSRRTGAQETQYF. CDR3 DNA sequence: TGCGCCAGCAGTAGGAGGACAGGAGCCCAAGAGACCCAGTACTTC. Drawing the rest from reference TRBV5-1 and TRBJ2-5, the complete variable domain is KAGVTQTPRYLIKTRGQQVTLSCSPISGHRSVSWYQQTPGQGLQFLFEYFSETQRNKGNFPGRFSGRQFSNSRSEMNVSTLELGDSALYLCASSRRTGAQETQYFGPGTRLLVL.

This clonotype was detected only a few times. The genes are TRBV12-3 or TRBV12-4 and TRBJ2-5, with D maybe TRBD2 (5 bases). The CDR3 sequence is 15 residues long. V shed 5 bases and J shed 5 bases, with 18 bases lying between them. CDR3 in DNA: TGTGCCAGCAGTCCCTTAATGGGGAGAGGGGAGACCCAGTACTTC. Translating it yields CASSPLMGRGETQYF.

This clonotype has at least ten counts. This chain links TRBV5-1 with TRBJ2-2; 7 nucleotides match TRBD1. CDR1 SGHRS and CDR2 YFSETQ come from the germline V gene. The CDR3 runs to 15 residues. V shed 4 bases and J 0 bases; nucleotides not matched to a gene: 3. CDR3 bases: TGCGCCAGCAGCGTAGGACAGGCGAACACCGGGGAGCTGTTTTTT. Residues: CASSVGQANTGELFF. Full variable domain (missing parts from reference TRBV5-1 and TRBJ2-2): KAGVTQTPRYLIKTRGQQVTLSCSPISGHRSVSWYQQTPGQGLQFLFEYFSETQRNKGNFPGRFSGRQFSNSRSEMNVSTLELGDSALYLCASSVGQANTGELFFGEGSRLTVL.

This chain joins TRBV7-2 and TRBJ2-7; D gene uncertain. The germline CDR1 and CDR2 sequences are SGHTA and FQGNSA. V was clipped by 4 bases and J by 7 bases, with 14 bases between them. The CDR3 totals 13 residues. CDR3 amino acids: CASSSPRVPEQYF. In nucleotides, the CDR3 is TGTGCCAGCAGCTCCCCCCGGGTCCCGGAGCAGTACTTC.

This chain uses TRBV2 with TRBJ2-3; D is unresolved. Germline V gene sequence: CDR1 SNHLY, CDR2 FYNNEI. This CDR3 region has 13 residues. V dropped 0 bases and J dropped 11 bases, with 12 bases sitting between them. The CDR3 here is CASSEALAGRQYF. Here the CDR3 DNA reads TGTGCCAGCAGTGAAGCCCTGGCCGGGCGGCAGTATTTT.

The chain is built from TRBV6-2 or TRBV6-3 and TRBJ2-3; 12 nucleotides align to TRBD2. The V gene's germline CDR1 is MNHEY and CDR2 SVGEGT. This CDR3 is 18 amino acids long. The V and J ends lost 4 bases and 4 bases, in that order; junction bases with no gene match: 12. Written as DNA, the CDR3 is TGTGCCAGCAGTTTGCTAGCGGGAGGGCGGGGTTTGGCAGATACGCAGTATTTT. As protein: CASSLLAGGRGLADTQYF.